The 12 T cell receptor beta chains below all came from one sample that was sequenced in a study of cytomegalovirus exposure and HLA in healthy donors (dated by TCRdb to about 2017). Library preparation used the immunoSEQ multiplex PCR assay. The multiplex PCR relied on a mix of 60 forward primers for TCR Vbeta segments and 13 reverse primers for TCR Jbeta segments. TCRdb retrieved this table from immuneACCESS and kept in-frame rearrangements only. Not all clones are present; in checked studies, unresolved V genes account for under half, and no reason is known for the remainder. The table for this sample lists about 150,000 clones; 80% of them were counted only once. The ten largest clones capture 6.3% of the sample. What was sequenced was PBMCs. These receptors originate from a male donor in good health and CMV-seropositive.

The V call is TRBV14, the J call TRBJ2-2; TRBD1 agrees at 8 bases. CDR1 and CDR2 from the germline V gene are SGHDN and FVKESK. This CDR3 spans 16 amino acids. V was clipped by 3 bases and J by 6 bases; unmatched bases: 9. In DNA, the CDR3 is TGTGCCAGCAGCCAGCTGACAGGGGTAGTGGCCGGGGAGCTGTTTTTT. It is translated as CASSQLTGVVAGELFF. Full variable domain (rest looked up from reference TRBV14 and TRBJ2-2): EAGVTQFPSHSVIEKGQTVTLRCDPISGHDNLYWYRRVMGKEIKFLLHFVKESKQDESGMPNNRFLAERTGGTYSTLKVQPAELEDSGVYFCASSQLTGVVAGELFFGEGSRLTVL.

J is TRBJ1-5 and V is TRBV2; 8 nucleotides line up with TRBD1. CDR3 size: 16 residues. The junction had 4 bases not matched to a gene; V was cut back by 2 bases and J by 1 base. Germline V gene lookup returns CDR1 SNHLY and CDR2 FYNNEI. CDR3 DNA sequence: TGTGCCAGCAGTGAACGGACAGGGCGAAGCAATCAGCCCCAGCATTTT. As protein: CASSERTGRSNQPQHF.

The CDR3 DNA reads as TGTGCCAGCATAGTCGCCGCCGGGGGCAATCAGCCCCAGCATTTT. Translated: CASIVAAGGNQPQHF. This chain connects TRBV6-1 to TRBJ1-5, with no clear D. This CDR3 has 15 residues. V gave up 7 bases and J gave up 2 bases, with 15 bases separating them. From germline, CDR1 is MNHNS and CDR2 SASEGT.

The rearrangement links TRBV5-8 to TRBJ2-1; 7 nucleotides agree with TRBD1. The ends lost 2 bases at V and 6 bases at J; junction bases unmatched: 8. Germline CDR1 and CDR2: SGHTS and YDEGEE. This CDR3 has 15 amino acids. The CDR3 loop reads CASSLGAGGFNEQFF. In DNA form, the CDR3 reads TGTGCCAGCAGCTTAGGGGCAGGGGGATTCAATGAGCAGTTCTTC.

This sequence joins TRBV14 and TRBJ2-7, with TRBD1 identical over 7 bases. Looked up from germline, CDR1 is SGHDN and CDR2 is FVKESK. The CDR3 totals 16 residues. Unmatched junction bases numbered 7, after V lost 0 bases and J lost 2 bases. The DNA for the CDR3 is TGTGCCAGCAGCCAAGATTGGTGGGACAGTCCCTACGAGCAGTACTTC. Translated: CASSQDWWDSPYEQYF.

The gene calls are TRBV28 and TRBJ1-4, with a weak D call TRBD1 (5 bases). V was clipped by 7 bases and J by 10 bases, with 16 bases between them. The CDR3 is 13 residues long. The germline V gene encodes CDR1 MDHEN and CDR2 SYDVKM. As DNA, the CDR3 is TGTGCCAGCACCACCAGGGCAAAGGGAAAACTGTTTTTT. Protein sequence: CASTTRAKGKLFF.

The V gene is TRBV7-9, the J gene TRBJ2-2; the match to TRBD1 covers 7 bases. This CDR3 has 13 residues. Germline CDR1 SEHNR, CDR2 FQNEAQ (reference sequence). V was pared by 7 bases and J by 7 bases, with 6 bases of the junction left unmatched. The CDR3 is CASTTGSHGELFF. CDR3 nucleotides: TGTGCCAGCACGACAGGGAGTCACGGGGAGCTGTTTTTT.

The CDR3 DNA follows: TGTGCCAGCAGCCGACAACAGGGGACCGGGGAGCTGTTTTTT. Translating gives CASSRQQGTGELFF. The chain links TRBV7-9 to TRBJ2-2; TRBD1 matches at 7 bases. The CDR3 is 14 amino acids. J lost 5 bases, V lost 5 bases, and 5 bases had no gene match. Germline V CDR1 and CDR2: SEHNR, FQNEAQ (reference sequence).

The gene calls are TRBV11-2 and TRBJ2-5; TRBD2 might be the D (5 bases). The J call may not be correct, given that the DNA end is closer to TRBJ2-7. The CDR3 extends over 15 amino acids. Germline V gives CDR1 SGHAT, CDR2 FQNNGV. CDR3 amino acids: CASSLEAGSSYEQYF. The CDR3 DNA reads as TGTGCCAGCAGCTTAGAGGCGGGTAGCTCCTACGAGCAGTACTTC.

This chain joins TRBV5-1 and TRBJ2-7, with 10 nucleotides matching TRBD2. The germline V gene has CDR1 SGHRS and CDR2 YFSETQ. Losses at the gene ends were 0 bases for V and 6 bases for J; bases not matched to a gene: 6. There are 15 residues in the CDR3. The CDR3 DNA reads TGCGCCAGCAGCTTGGATGTTAGCGGGAGGAGCGAGCAGTACTTC. This encodes CASSLDVSGRSEQYF.

The chain links TRBV7-2 to TRBJ2-7; 7 bases align to TRBD2. The CDR3 is made up of 13 amino acids. V lost 8 bases and J lost 1; bases outside the gene matches: 5. The germline gives CDR1 SGHTA, CDR2 FQGNSA. CDR3 coding DNA: TGTGCCAGCGGTCGGGACTATTCCTACGAGCAGTACTTC. Translation gives CASGRDYSYEQYF.

The gene calls are TRBV11-3 and TRBJ2-3; D gene uncertain. V was pared by 2 bases and J by 1 base, with 16 bases between. Germline lookup yields CDR1 SGHNT and CDR2 YENEEA. The CDR3 runs 17 residues. The CDR3 loop is CASSLPPILGGTDTQYF. The CDR3 DNA follows: TGTGCCAGCAGCTTACCCCCAATTCTAGGCGGCACAGATACGCAGTATTTT.